Given below is one T cell receptor (beta chain) in context. No antigen is known for it. Using immunoSEQ multiplex PCR, the repertoire was profiled, and TCRdb retains in-frame clones only, with some absent. This table holds over 3,500 clones, roughly 80% found once. Germline CDR1 reads MRHNA; CDR2 reads SNTAGT. V lost 2 bases and J 1 base, leaving 8 bases between the germline ends. CDR3 size: 15 residues. The source of the sample is a study of immune evolution from preneoplasia to lung adenocarcinoma. Study outcomes and limitations: Top clone share appeared to fall from AAH through AIS, MIA, adenocarcinoma.

The sample was FFPE minimally invasive lung adenocarcinoma tissue. This chain joins TRBV6-4 and TRBJ2-2, with no clear D. The TCR originated in a person between 50 and 70 years old with lung adenocarcinoma. CDR3 DNA: TGTGCCAGCAGTGACAGGCCTGGGAACACCGGGGAGCTGTTTTTT. It specifies CASSDRPGNTGELFF.